This T cell receptor (beta chain) emerged from a study of regulatory T cells in long-lasting Graves disease. The study, taken as a whole, reports: Persistent disease samples used TRBV28, TRBJ1-2 and TRBJ2-5 preferentially.

Time point indicated: persistent/refractory GD, antithyroid drugs over 5 years with positive TRAb. RNA from PBMCs was the source of the TCR library. Patients met American Thyroid Association criteria for Graves' disease. This clonotype was observed a few times. Its antigen is still unknown. With iRepertoire HTBI primers and Arm-PCR of CDR3 regions, TCR beta libraries were built. TCRdb ran MiXCR on the multiplex PCR reads and lists one entry per CDR3 protein. The top ten hold around 13% of the sample, which has about 460,000 distinct CDR3 sequences, around a fifth seen once. This CDR3 spans 18 amino acids. Germline V CDR1 and CDR2: SGHAT, FQDESV (reference sequence). J lost 4 bases, V lost 5 bases, and 14 bases had no gene match.

The V and J genes are TRBV11-1 and TRBJ2-2; 9 bases line up with TRBD1. This clonotype was obtained from a female donor with Graves disease. Sequencing was performed on peripheral blood mononuclear cells (PBMCs), taken when the disease was refractory, from a patient treated with antithyroid drugs. CDR3 sequence: CASSAIIPGTGSTGELFF. In DNA, the CDR3 is TGTGCCAGCAGCGCAATAATACCCGGGACAGGGTCCACCGGGGAGCTGTTTTTT.